A selection of T cell receptor beta chains follows, all from one sample in a study of early T cells in non-severe SARS-CoV-2 infection. TCRdb independently ran MiXCR on the 5' RACE reads; one entry per CDR3 protein. The sample has 25,000 to 30,000 distinct CDR3 sequences; around 4.2% are singletons. Sequences were obtained from whole blood. Receptors originate from an adult who was a healthcare worker with PCR-confirmed SARS-CoV-2 infection or an uninfected control (not recorded which). The CDR3 runs from the conserved cysteine through the conserved F or W. Fields, in order: clone size, J gene, D gene, V gene, CDR3 protein, CDR3 DNA. D genes are given only for firm matches. The size of a clone is reported for some rows only, either as once, few or many, or as a class for expanded clones.

size: few
J: TRBJ2-7
D: TRBD1
V: TRBV18
CDR3: CASSGQGGYVGEQYF
DNA: TGTGCCAGCTCAGGACAGGGTGGGTATGTTGGCGAGCAGTACTTC

size: few
J: TRBJ1-5
D: TRBD1
V: TRBV28
CDR3: CASRASGGGNQPQHF
DNA: TGTGCCAGCAGAGCATCAGGGGGCGGCAATCAGCCCCAGCATTTT

size: many
J: TRBJ2-7
D: TRBD1
V: TRBV5-5
CDR3: CASSPGQATYEQYF
DNA: TGTGCCAGCAGCCCGGGACAGGCAACCTACGAGCAGTACTTC

size: many
J: TRBJ2-3
D: -
V: TRBV3-1
CDR3: CASSQATPRDTQYF
DNA: TGTGCCAGCAGCCAAGCAACCCCTCGGGATACGCAGTATTTT

size: many
J: TRBJ2-7
D: TRBD1
V: TRBV4-1
CDR3: CASSPGTASYEQYF
DNA: TGCGCCAGCAGCCCCGGGACAGCCTCCTACGAGCAGTACTTC

size: many
J: TRBJ1-3
D: TRBD1
V: TRBV29-1
CDR3: CSVGDRDSLAGNTIYF
DNA: TGCAGCGTTGGGGATAGGGACAGCCTTGCTGGAAACACCATATATTTT

size: many
J: TRBJ2-2
D: TRBD1
V: TRBV7-6
CDR3: CASSFSLMGTGSTGELFF
DNA: TGTGCCAGCAGCTTTTCCCTAATGGGGACAGGGTCCACCGGGGAGCTGTTTTTT

size: -
J: TRBJ1-1
D: -
V: TRBV12-3/TRBV12-4
CDR3: CASTQGGTEAFF
DNA: TGTGCCAGCACCCAGGGTGGCACTGAAGCTTTCTTT

size: few
J: TRBJ2-5
D: -
V: TRBV28
CDR3: CASRKQGIETQYF
DNA: TGTGCCAGCAGAAAACAGGGAATTGAGACCCAGTACTTC

size: few
J: TRBJ2-1
D: TRBD2
V: TRBV7-8
CDR3: CASSPRTGGAYNEQFF
DNA: TGTGCCAGCAGCCCCCGTACCGGGGGGGCCTACAATGAGCAGTTCTTC

size: many
J: TRBJ2-7
D: -
V: TRBV29-1
CDR3: CSVGLNRVSIHEQYF
DNA: TGCAGCGTTGGGCTTAACAGGGTGTCAATCCACGAGCAGTACTTC

size: few
J: TRBJ2-2
D: TRBD1
V: TRBV30
CDR3: CAWGGTGGDTGELFF
DNA: TGTGCCTGGGGTGGGACAGGGGGCGACACCGGGGAGCTGTTTTTT

size: many
J: TRBJ2-1
D: -
V: TRBV20-1
CDR3: CSAHLNEQFF
DNA: TGCAGTGCCCACCTTAATGAGCAGTTCTTC

size: -
J: TRBJ2-4
D: -
V: TRBV7-8
CDR3: CASSLETYVVAKNIQYF
DNA: TGTGCCAGCAGCTTAGAAACTTACGTCGTGGCCAAAAACATTCAGTACTTC

size: few
J: TRBJ2-1
D: -
V: TRBV6-5
CDR3: CASSYSVRVLSEQFF
DNA: TGTGCCAGCAGTTACTCCGTTCGGGTATTGAGCGAGCAGTTCTTC

size: many
J: TRBJ2-7
D: -
V: TRBV4-1
CDR3: CASSQDVETGVTSYEQYF
DNA: TGCGCCAGCAGCCAAGATGTAGAAACGGGAGTAACGTCCTACGAGCAGTACTTC

size: large
J: TRBJ2-6
D: -
V: TRBV6-5
CDR3: CASSYSLGDGANVLTF
DNA: TGTGCCAGCAGTTACTCGTTAGGGGACGGGGCCAACGTCCTGACTTTC